The entry that follows covers one T cell receptor (beta chain) sequence. Its target is not known. This record belongs to a study of T cell responses to AZD1222 COVID-19 vaccine. General observations from the study: Donor demographics were predominantly white British with a female majority; clonal diversity may be underestimated.

The germline V gene has CDR1 MNHEY and CDR2 SVGAGI. CDR3 length: 12 amino acids. Trimming took off 7 bases at V and 4 bases at J, with 10 bases between the two ends. The table came from immunoSEQ multiplex PCR; TCRdb's copy has only in-frame clones and leaves some out. The sample lists under 150,000 clones, 85% to 95% occurring once. This receptor was taken from an adult in good health. V gene TRBV6-5 combines with J gene TRBJ1-1, with D hard to call. Sequencing used peripheral blood, obtained on day 0 of AZD1222 vaccination. The CDR3 coding sequence is TGTGCCAGCATCATCGGGGTCACTGAAGCTTTCTTT. This sequence encodes CASIIGVTEAFF.